This T cell receptor beta chain was sequenced in a study of T cells in Graves' hyperthyroidism and ophthalmopathy. Whole-study findings and limits: The authors' 13 V-J model separated ophthalmopathy from stable hyperthyroidism. Blood also contained most expanded thyroid clonotypes above 0.001.

CDR1 SQVTM and CDR2 ANQGSEA come from the germline V gene. V was shortened by 6 bases and J by 0 bases, with 15 bases between the two germline ends. CDR3 length: 15 amino acids. TCR beta CDR3 region amplification was performed from RNA transcripts. The HTBI primer set served for first-round RT-PCR of the TCR CDR3. From the multiplex PCR reads, TCRdb called clonotypes with MiXCR, one entry per CDR3 protein. The sample yields hundreds of thousands of distinct CDR3 sequences, 14% seen once. This clonotype appeared a few times. Its specificity is not known. The material sequenced was blood. The TCR originated in a woman aged 50 to 65 with Graves' ophthalmopathy. This chain joins TRBV29-1 and TRBJ1-5; D call uncertain. DNA of the CDR3: TGCAGCGTGGGAGAGGGCATTTATAGCAATCAGCCCCAGCATTTT. Its translation: CSVGEGIYSNQPQHF.